This TCR beta chain came from a study of T cells in localized non-small cell lung cancer. Comment on this clone: Its antigen remains unknown.

Study conclusions and caveats: Sequencing, confined to only one tumor region, leaves heterogeneity possible. Higher blood T cell density tracked longer overall survival. Maximal T cell clonality occurred in uninvolved adjacent lung, with tumor ranking below it. Median around 56 top-100 tumor clones were shared with paired adjacent lung.

Profiling relied on immunoSEQ multiplex PCR, and the TCRdb table lists in-frame clones only, not all of them. The table shows tens of thousands of clones, with about 90% occurring only once. The sequencing here drew on peripheral blood, taken before any cancer treatment. The receptor was isolated from a female donor over 55 with stage I lung adenocarcinoma.

CDR3 sequence (DNA): TGCGCCAGCAGCCAAGATCTGGCCAGGGGGCTAGGCTACACCTTC. It specifies CASSQDLARGLGYTF. This chain connects TRBV4-3 to TRBJ1-2; 8 bases agree with TRBD1. Germline lookup yields CDR1 LGHNA and CDR2 YSLEER. Trimming removed 0 bases from V and 8 bases from J; junction bases left unmatched: 8. CDR3 length: 15 amino acids.